This T cell receptor (beta chain) was sequenced for a study of blood T cell repertoires in COVID-19. About the research overall: COVID-19 samples from acute and convalescent phases originated in the United States, Italy and Spain.

Germline values: CDR1 LNHDA, CDR2 SQIVND (reference sequence). V shed 6 bases and J shed 3 bases, with 8 bases lying between them. The CDR3 consists of 12 residues. Original processing notes: Reference gene primer amplification gave estimated nucleated cell counts. Clones were read by immunoSEQ multiplex PCR, and TCRdb kept only the in-frame ones, dropping some. D and trimming were read from the DNA, whereas the V and J calls and clone size are those reported in that table. The sample has nearly 350,000 clones; less than 90% are singletons. The gene calls are TRBV19 and TRBJ1-2; weak D call: TRBD1 (5 bases). The receptor was isolated from a woman aged 25 to 45 who had recovered from COVID-19. Input material: PBMCs or T cells enriched from blood (not recorded which). The CDR3 loop is CASRDTYYGYTF. The DNA of the CDR3 is TGTGCCAGTAGGGACACATACTATGGCTACACCTTC. The entire variable domain, with the rest obtained from reference TRBV19 and TRBJ1-2, is as follows: DGGITQSPKYLFRKEGQNVTLSCEQNLNHDAMYWYRQDPGQGLRLIYYSQIVNDFQKGDIAEGYSVSREKKESFPLTVTSAQKNPTAFYLCASRDTYYGYTFGSGTRLTVV.